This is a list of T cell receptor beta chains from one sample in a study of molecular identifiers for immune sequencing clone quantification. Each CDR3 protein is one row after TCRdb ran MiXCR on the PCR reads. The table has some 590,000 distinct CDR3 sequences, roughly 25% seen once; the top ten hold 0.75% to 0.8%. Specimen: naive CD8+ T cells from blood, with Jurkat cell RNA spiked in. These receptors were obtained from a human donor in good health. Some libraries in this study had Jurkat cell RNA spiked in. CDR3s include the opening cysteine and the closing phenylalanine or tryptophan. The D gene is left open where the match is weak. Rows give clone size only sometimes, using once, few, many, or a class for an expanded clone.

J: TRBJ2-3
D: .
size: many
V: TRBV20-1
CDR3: CSATRGLEIDTQYF
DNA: TGCAGTGCCACTAGGGGACTGGAAATAGATACGCAGTATTTT

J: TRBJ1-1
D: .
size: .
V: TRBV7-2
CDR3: CASSLQGAENTEAFF
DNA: TGTGCCAGCAGCCTACAGGGTGCCGAGAACACTGAAGCTTTCTTT

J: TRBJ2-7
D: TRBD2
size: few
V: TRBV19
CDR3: CASTAGAGAYEQYF
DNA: TGTGCCTCCACCGCTGGAGCGGGGGCCTACGAGCAGTACTTC

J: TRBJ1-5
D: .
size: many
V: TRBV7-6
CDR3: CASSLSRDSNQPQHF
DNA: TGTGCCAGCAGCCTGTCCCGGGACAGCAATCAGCCCCAGCATTTT

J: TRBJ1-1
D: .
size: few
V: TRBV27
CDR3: CASSLSLWGARTEAFF
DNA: TGTGCCAGCAGTTTATCTCTGTGGGGGGCTCGGACTGAAGCTTTCTTT

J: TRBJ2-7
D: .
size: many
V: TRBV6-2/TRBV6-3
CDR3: CASSYWFGGNEQYF
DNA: TGTGCCAGCAGTTACTGGTTCGGGGGAAACGAGCAGTACTTC

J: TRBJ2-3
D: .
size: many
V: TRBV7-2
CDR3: CASSRDFSYATDTQYF
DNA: TGTGCCAGCAGCAGGGACTTCTCTTACGCGACAGATACGCAGTATTTT

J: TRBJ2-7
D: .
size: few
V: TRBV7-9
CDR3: CASSPEDREAGEQYF
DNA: TGTGCCAGCAGCCCCGAGGACAGGGAAGCGGGGGAGCAGTACTTC

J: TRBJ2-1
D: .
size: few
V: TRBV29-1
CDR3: CSGTREPGPLPYNEQFF
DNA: TGCAGCGGAACCAGGGAACCTGGGCCACTCCCCTACAATGAGCAGTTCTTC

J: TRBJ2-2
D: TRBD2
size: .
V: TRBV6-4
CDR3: CASSVREGLIGELFF
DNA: TGTGCCAGCAGTGTACGGGAGGGCCTTATCGGGGAGCTGTTTTTT

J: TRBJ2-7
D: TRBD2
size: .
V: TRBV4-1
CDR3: CASSQDPLAGGYEQYF
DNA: TGCGCCAGCAGCCAAGATCCTCTAGCGGGAGGCTACGAGCAGTACTTC

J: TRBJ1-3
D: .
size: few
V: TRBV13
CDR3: CASSPSLGNTIYF
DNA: TGTGCCAGCAGCCCATCACTTGGAAACACCATATATTTT

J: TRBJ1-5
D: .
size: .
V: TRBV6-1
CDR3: CASTNREEWNQPQHF
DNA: TGTGCCAGCACGAACAGGGAGGAGTGGAATCAGCCCCAGCATTTT

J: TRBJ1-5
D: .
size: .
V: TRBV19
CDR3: CASNPGLGRDQPQHF
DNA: TGTGCCAGTAACCCAGGGTTGGGGAGGGATCAGCCCCAGCATTTT

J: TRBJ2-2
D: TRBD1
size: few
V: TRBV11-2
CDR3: CASSLGGEAYTGELFF
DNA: TGTGCCAGCAGCCTAGGGGGCGAGGCTTACACCGGGGAGCTGTTTTTT

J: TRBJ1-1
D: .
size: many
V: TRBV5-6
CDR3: CASSLGWGNEAFF
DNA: TGTGCCAGCAGCTTGGGATGGGGAAATGAAGCTTTCTTT

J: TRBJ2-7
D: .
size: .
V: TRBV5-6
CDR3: CASKGVGYEQYF
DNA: TGTGCCAGCAAAGGGGTTGGGTACGAGCAGTACTTC

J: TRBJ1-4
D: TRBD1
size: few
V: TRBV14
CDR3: CASSHSPGQGREKLFF
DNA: TGTGCCAGCAGCCATTCCCCGGGACAGGGCCGAGAAAAACTGTTTTTT

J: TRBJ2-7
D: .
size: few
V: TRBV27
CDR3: CASSDNPGASYEQYF
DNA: TGTGCCAGCAGCGACAACCCGGGGGCCTCCTACGAGCAGTACTTC

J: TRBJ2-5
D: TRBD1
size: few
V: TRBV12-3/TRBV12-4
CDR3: CASSLEDRAVETQYF
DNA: TGTGCCAGCAGTCTAGAGGACAGGGCCGTGGAGACCCAGTACTTC

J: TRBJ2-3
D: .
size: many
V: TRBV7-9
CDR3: CASSLATTRSTDTQYF
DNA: TGTGCCAGCAGCTTAGCAACTACCCGGAGCACAGATACGCAGTATTTT

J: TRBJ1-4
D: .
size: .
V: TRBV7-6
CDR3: CASSEKGSLLANEKLFF
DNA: TGTGCCAGCAGCGAAAAAGGGTCCCTGCTAGCTAATGAAAAACTGTTTTTT

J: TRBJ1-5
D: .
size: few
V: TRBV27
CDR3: CASSLSGGSQPQHF
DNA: TGTGCCAGCAGTTTATCTGGGGGAAGTCAGCCCCAGCATTTT

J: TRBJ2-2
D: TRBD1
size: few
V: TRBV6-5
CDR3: CASSLEDRAGELFF
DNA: TGTGCCAGCAGCCTAGAGGACAGGGCCGGGGAGCTGTTTTTT

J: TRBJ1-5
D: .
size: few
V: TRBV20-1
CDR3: CSAREGGSNQPQHF
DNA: TGCAGTGCTAGAGAAGGGGGAAGCAATCAGCCCCAGCATTTT

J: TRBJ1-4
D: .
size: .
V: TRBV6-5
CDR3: CDSSYSPLGGEKLFF
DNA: TGTGACAGCAGTTACTCGCCCTTAGGCGGCGAAAAACTGTTTTTT

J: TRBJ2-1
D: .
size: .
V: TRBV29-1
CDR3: CSVDGSSPGSNKQFF
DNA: TGCAGCGTTGACGGATCGTCACCAGGGTCAAATAAGCAGTTCTTC

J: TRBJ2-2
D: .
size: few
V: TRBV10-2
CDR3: CASSETTPNTGELFF
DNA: TGCGCCAGCAGTGAGACGACACCGAACACCGGGGAGCTGTTTTTT